Listed below are T cell receptor beta chains from one sample, sequenced in a study of OX40 agonist ivuxolimab in advanced cancers. Profiled with immunoSEQ multiplex PCR; TCRdb holds only in-frame clones, not every one. There are fewer than 130,000 clones in the sample; around 90% occur only once, and less than 0.35% lies in the top ten. The sequencing used CD4+ or CD8+ T cells sorted from blood, collected in a trial of the OX40 agonist ivuxolimab. Receptors originate from an adult with an advanced solid tumor such as melanoma, head and neck, liver or kidney cancer. CDR3s include the opening cysteine and the closing phenylalanine or tryptophan. Each record gives: V gene, clone size, J gene, CDR3 protein. A row's size may be missing; if present it is once, few, many or a size class.

TRBV11-3	few	TRBJ2-7	CASSLDQGAIDEQYF
TRBV15	NA	TRBJ2-1	CATSRDQGYNEQFF
TRBV19	NA	TRBJ1-2	CASSIQTRGYTF
TRBV11-2	NA	TRBJ2-3	CASSLVGGGVSDTQYF
TRBV7-2	NA	TRBJ1-5	CASSNRTFGQPQHF
TRBV6-1	once	TRBJ1-5	CASSGGGPFSNQPQHF
TRBV4-3	NA	TRBJ2-1	CASSQASPIYNEQFF
TRBV4-1	NA	TRBJ2-1	CASSQGGARAYNEQFF
TRBV29-1	NA	TRBJ1-6	CSVSEGTSPLHF
TRBV5-4	NA	TRBJ1-1	CASTTFKNTEAFF
TRBV10-1	NA	TRBJ2-7	CASKNAQRENPPSYEQYF
TRBV14	once	TRBJ2-5	CASSRNIQETQYF